These 15 T cell receptor beta chains were sequenced from one sample in a study of T-cell reconstitution after alpha-beta-depleted transplantation in children. Preparing the TCRbeta library involved the use of unique molecular identifiers. TCRdb reanalysed the PCR reads using MiXCR and keeps one entry per CDR3 protein. The repertoire has hundreds of thousands of distinct CDR3 sequences, roughly 23% of them found once; the top ten carry around an eighth. The material was PBMCs, mostly from graft donor cells, obtained 360 days after TCRalphabeta/CD19-depleted stem cell transplant. Receptor source: a boy younger than two who had a stem cell transplant for acute myeloid leukemia, so the T cells may come from the graft donor.

In its sample, this clonotype was seen a few times. The chain uses TRBV7-2 and TRBJ2-1; 11 positions match TRBD2. The CDR3 has 16 amino acids. Trimming removed 2 bases from V and 8 bases from J; junction bases left unmatched: 8. Germline CDR1 SGHTA, CDR2 FQGNSA. The CDR3 coding sequence is TGTGCCAGCAGCTTACGACTAGCGGGGTCTAGGTATGAGCAGTTCTTC. Amino acids: CASSLRLAGSRYEQFF. The whole variable domain, filled in from reference TRBV7-2 and TRBJ2-1, reads GAGVSQSPSNKVTEKGKDVELRCDPISGHTALYWYRQSLGQGLEFLIYFQGNSAPDKSGLPSDRFSAERTGGSVSTLTIQRTQQEDSAVYLCASSLRLAGSRYEQFFGPGTRLTVL.

The chain recombines TRBV7-6 with TRBJ2-3; D might be TRBD2 (5 bases). V was cut by 5 bases and J by 0 bases, with 12 bases left in between. CDR1 is SGHVS and CDR2 is FNYEAQ in the germline V gene. The CDR3 covers 15 residues. The CDR3: CASSPIRGSTDTQYF. DNA of the CDR3: TGTGCCAGCAGCCCTATCCGGGGTAGCACAGATACGCAGTATTTT. The entire variable domain, with the rest obtained from reference TRBV7-6 and TRBJ2-3, is as follows: GAGVSQSPRYKVTKRGQDVALRCDPISGHVSLYWYRQALGQGPEFLTYFNYEAQQDKSGLPNDRFSAERPEGSISTLTIQRTEQRDSAMYRCASSPIRGSTDTQYFGPGTRLTVL.

This chain uses TRBV20-1 with TRBJ1-4; D is undetermined. V was cut by 4 bases and J by 4 bases, with 4 bases left in between. The CDR3 is 11 amino acids. Germline lookup yields CDR1 DFQATT and CDR2 SNEGSKA (reference sequence). CDR3 DNA sequence: TGCAGTGCTAAAAGTAATGAAAAACTGTTTTTT. Translating it yields CSAKSNEKLFF.

Only one count was recorded for this clonotype. V gene TRBV4-3 combines with J gene TRBJ2-2, with a tentative D call TRBD1 (5 bases). Per germline, CDR1 LGHNA and CDR2 YSLEER. The V end lost 0 bases, the J end lost 7 bases, and 12 bases lay between the germline ends. This CDR3 is built from 15 residues. Here the CDR3 DNA reads TGCGCCAGCAGCCAAGATGGCAGGGAATACGGGGAGCTGTTTTTT. Residues: CASSQDGREYGELFF.

A note on this clonotype: A much larger clone differs by one base, so this may be a read error. The V and J genes are TRBV29-1 and TRBJ2-5; TRBD1 aligns across 9 bases. The J call is doubtful: the DNA matches TRBJ2-1 better. The V gene's germline CDR1 is SQVTM and CDR2 ANQGSEA. CDR3 length: 11 amino acids. As DNA, the CDR3 is TGCAGTGCAATGGGGACAGGGACCCAGTTCTTC. This translates into CSAMGTGTQFF.

This clonotype was seen many times. CDR3 nucleotide sequence: TGTGCCAGCAGTTTAGCGGGGGCAGGAATAGATACGCAGTATTTT. It encodes CASSLAGAGIDTQYF. V and J are TRBV12-3 or TRBV12-4 and TRBJ2-3, with D perhaps TRBD1 (6 bases). This CDR3 comprises 15 residues. With 0 bases removed from V and 5 bases from J, the gap between germline ends came to 12 bases.

This clonotype has just a few counts. The chain employs TRBV3-1 and TRBJ2-7; tentative D call: TRBD1 (6 bases). Germline CDR1 is LGHDT and CDR2 is YNNKEL (reference sequence). V was cut by 1 base and J by 6 bases, with 10 bases left in between. CDR3 length: 13 residues. The chain's CDR3 is CASSQGPRGEQYF. The CDR3 DNA reads TGTGCCAGCAGCCAAGGTCCCAGGGGCGAGCAGTACTTC.

V and J are TRBV7-9 and TRBJ2-7; D may be TRBD2 (6 bases). The germline V gene has CDR1 SEHNR and CDR2 FQNEAQ (reference sequence). Trimming stripped 0 bases from V and 2 bases from J, with 11 bases between. This CDR3 spans 15 amino acids. The CDR3, as DNA: TGTGCCAGCAGCTTAGCCCGGGACTTCCCCTACGAGCAGTACTTC. The encoded protein is CASSLARDFPYEQYF. The whole variable domain, filled in from reference TRBV7-9 and TRBJ2-7, reads DTGVSQNPRHKITKRGQNVTFRCDPISEHNRLYWYRQTLGQGPEFLTYFQNEAQLEKSRLLSDRFSAERPKGSFSTLEIQRTEQGDSAMYLCASSLARDFPYEQYFGPGTRLTVT.

This clonotype was seen repeatedly, ten times or more. The chain recombines TRBV10-3 with TRBJ2-1; TRBD1 matches 9 bases. Germline V gene sequence: CDR1 ENHRY, CDR2 SYGVKD. The CDR3 extends over 12 amino acids. Trimming took 8 bases from V and 6 from J; bases not matched to a gene: 2. The CDR3 region has the DNA TGTGCCATCCTGGGACAGGGCAATGAGCAGTTCTTC. Translated, it gives CAILGQGNEQFF.

The chain joins TRBV7-3 to TRBJ2-7, with TRBD1 matching 8 bases. J was trimmed by 6 bases and V by 2 bases; bases with no gene match: 9. The CDR3 runs to 15 residues. Germline CDR1 reads SGHTA; CDR2 reads FQGTGA. CDR3 bases: TGTGCCAGCAGCTTAGGTGGGACAGGTGGATCCGAGCAGTACTTC. The encoded protein is CASSLGGTGGSEQYF.

This clonotype was found many times. The rearrangement joins TRBV10-3 to TRBJ2-7; D is perhaps TRBD1 or TRBD2 (7 bases each). The CDR3 has 15 amino acids. The V end was cut by 0 bases, the J end by 5 bases, with 14 bases between. Per the germline V gene, CDR1 is ENHRY and CDR2 is SYGVKD. The CDR3 DNA sequence: TGTGCCATCAGTGAGTCTCCAGGGGGGGTTGACGAGCAGTACTTC. It yields the protein CAISESPGGVDEQYF.

The J gene is TRBJ2-1, the V gene TRBV7-2; D not resolved. V lost 6 bases, J lost 6 bases, and 12 bases lay in between. In germline, CDR1 is SGHTA, CDR2 FQGNSA. The CDR3 covers 13 residues. The chain's CDR3 is CASRLGSINEQFF. The CDR3 bases are TGTGCCAGCAGATTGGGTTCGATCAATGAGCAGTTCTTC.

This clonotype has just a few counts. This may be a read error: a much more frequent sequence differs by one nucleotide. Here the CDR3 omits its conserved ending phenylalanine or tryptophan, so a read error is the likely source. The V gene is TRBV20-1, the J gene TRBJ2-4, with a tentative D call TRBD2 (7 bases). CDR3 length: 14 residues. CDR1 is DFQATT, CDR2 SNEGSKA, per germline (reference sequence). The ends were cut back, 5 bases at V and 0 bases at J, with 11 bases in the middle. CDR3 sequence reads: CSAGGGGAKNIQYL. The CDR3 DNA reads TGCAGTGCTGGAGGGGGGGGAGCCAAAAACATTCAGTACCTC.

V is TRBV5-1 and J is TRBJ2-7; D is uncertain. This CDR3 has 16 amino acids. From germline, CDR1 is SGHRS and CDR2 YFSETQ. Trimming took 0 bases from V and 3 from J, leaving 16 bases between them. Here the CDR3 DNA reads TGCGCCAGCAGCTTGGAATGGACCGCCAATTACTACGAGCAGTACTTC. This translates into CASSLEWTANYYEQYF.

This clonotype was seen a few times. The V call is TRBV15, the J call TRBJ2-2; TRBD2 might be the D (5 bases). The CDR3 runs 13 residues. V gave up 0 bases and J gave up 7 bases, with 6 bases separating them. Germline CDR1 LNHNV, CDR2 YYDKDF (reference sequence). The CDR3, as DNA: TGTGCCACCAGCAGAGATGAGGGCGGGGAGCTGTTTTTT. Encoded protein: CATSRDEGGELFF. Looking up the rest from reference TRBV15 and TRBJ2-2 gives the full variable domain: DAMVIQNPRYQVTQFGKPVTLSCSQTLNHNVMYWYQQKSSQAPKLLFHYYDKDFNNEADTPDNFQSRRPNTSFCFLDIRSPGLGDTAMYLCATSRDEGGELFFGEGSRLTVL.